This TCR beta chain was observed in a study of cytomegalovirus exposure and HLA in healthy donors. Findings and limits, study-wide: Later, TCR association rates were found to vary by HLA locus, highest for DRB1 and lowest for HLA-C. Sequence variants that were highly shared formed a cluster that was likely a sequencing artifact. While the bulk of TCR sequences proved rare, some public TCRs turned up in many donors. Later analysis showed most CMV-associated TCR beta chains appearing HLA-restricted.

This CDR3 is 13 amino acids long. V lost 5 bases and J 0 bases, leaving 10 bases between the germline ends. The V gene's germline CDR1 is SQVTM and CDR2 ANQGSEA. The PCR used 60 Vbeta and 13 Jbeta primers. Method: immunoSEQ multiplex PCR; TCRdb's copy keeps in-frame clones and lacks some. The sample lists about 180,000 clones, about four fifths occurring once. Concerning this clone itself: No antigen is known for it.

The sequenced sample was PBMCs. This TCR was recovered from a woman aged 18-29 years in good health and CMV-seropositive. This chain uses TRBV29-1 with TRBJ1-1; TRBD1 might be the D (5 bases). The CDR3 DNA follows: TGCAGCGTTTCCAACAGGTTGAACACTGAAGCTTTCTTT. Encoded protein: CSVSNRLNTEAFF.